This TCR beta chain was sequenced during a study of blood T cell repertoires in COVID-19. This CDR3 spans 13 amino acids. Trimming removed 4 bases at V and 1 base at J, with 7 bases between. CDR1 and CDR2 from the germline V gene are SEHNR and FQNEAQ (reference sequence). Assay: immunoSEQ multiplex PCR; the TCRdb copy retains only in-frame clones and omits some. The table shows over 200,000 clones, with about 85% occurring only once. Input material: PBMCs or T cells enriched from blood (not recorded which). The rearrangement links TRBV7-9 to TRBJ1-2; D gene ambiguous. The TCR sequence derives from a young man who had recovered from COVID-19. The CDR3 DNA reads as TGTGCCAGCAGCTCCGGGAGTAACTATGGCTACACCTTC. Encoded protein: CASSSGSNYGYTF.